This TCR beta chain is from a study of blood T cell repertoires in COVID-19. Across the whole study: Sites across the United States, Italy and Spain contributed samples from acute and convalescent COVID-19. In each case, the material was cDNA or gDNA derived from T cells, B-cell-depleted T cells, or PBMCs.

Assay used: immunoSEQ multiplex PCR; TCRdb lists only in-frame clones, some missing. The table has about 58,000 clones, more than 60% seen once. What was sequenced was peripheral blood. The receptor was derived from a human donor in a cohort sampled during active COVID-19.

The CDR3 protein is CASSIQATNQPQHF. The CDR3 DNA reads as TGTGCCAGTAGTATCCAGGCGACAAATCAGCCCCAGCATTTT. The chain has TRBV19 and TRBJ1-5; D remains ambiguous. The CDR3 length is 14 residues. Trimming took off 3 bases at V and 4 bases at J, with 10 bases between the two ends. Germline CDR1 reads LNHDA; CDR2 reads SQIVND (reference sequence).